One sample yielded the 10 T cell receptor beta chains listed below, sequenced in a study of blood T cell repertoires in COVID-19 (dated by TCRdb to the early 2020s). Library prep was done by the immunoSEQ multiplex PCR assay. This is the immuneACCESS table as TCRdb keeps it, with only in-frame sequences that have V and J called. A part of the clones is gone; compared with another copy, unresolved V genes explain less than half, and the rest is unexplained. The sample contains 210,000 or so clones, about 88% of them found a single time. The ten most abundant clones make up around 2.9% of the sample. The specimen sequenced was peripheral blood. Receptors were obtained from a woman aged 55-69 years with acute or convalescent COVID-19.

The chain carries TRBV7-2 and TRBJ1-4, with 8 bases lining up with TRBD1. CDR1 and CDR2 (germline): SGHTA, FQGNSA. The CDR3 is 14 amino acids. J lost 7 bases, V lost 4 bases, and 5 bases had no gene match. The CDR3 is CASSSQGVSEKLFF. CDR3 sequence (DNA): TGTGCCAGCAGCTCACAGGGGGTTAGTGAAAAACTGTTTTTT.

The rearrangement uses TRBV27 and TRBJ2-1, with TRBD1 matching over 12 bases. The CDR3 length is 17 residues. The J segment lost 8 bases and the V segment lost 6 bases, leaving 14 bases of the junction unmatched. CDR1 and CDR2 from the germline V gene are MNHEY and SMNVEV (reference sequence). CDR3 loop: CASSLVRLRDRGHEQFF. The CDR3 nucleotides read TGTGCCAGCAGCCTTGTGAGGCTTAGGGACAGGGGGCATGAGCAGTTCTTC.

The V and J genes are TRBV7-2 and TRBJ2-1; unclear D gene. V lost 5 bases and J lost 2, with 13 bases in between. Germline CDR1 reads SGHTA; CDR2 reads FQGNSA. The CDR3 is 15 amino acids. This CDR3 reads CASSPSREPYNEQFF. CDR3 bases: TGTGCCAGCAGCCCGTCGAGAGAGCCCTACAATGAGCAGTTCTTC. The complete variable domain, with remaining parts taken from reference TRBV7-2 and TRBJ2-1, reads GAGVSQSPSNKVTEKGKDVELRCDPISGHTALYWYRQSLGQGLEFLIYFQGNSAPDKSGLPSDRFSAERTGGSVSTLTIQRTQQEDSAVYLCASSPSREPYNEQFFGPGTRLTVL.

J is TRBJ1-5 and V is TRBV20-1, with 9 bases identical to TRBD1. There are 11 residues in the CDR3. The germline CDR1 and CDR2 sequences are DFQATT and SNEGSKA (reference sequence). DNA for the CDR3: TGCAGAGGACAGGGGTCCCAGCCCCAGCATTTT. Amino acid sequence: CRGQGSQPQHF.

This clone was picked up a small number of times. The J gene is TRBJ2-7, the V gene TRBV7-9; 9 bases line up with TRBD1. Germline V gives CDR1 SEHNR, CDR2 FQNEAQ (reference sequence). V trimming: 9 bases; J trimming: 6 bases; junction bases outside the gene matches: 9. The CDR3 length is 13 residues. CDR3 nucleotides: TGTGCCAGTTCCCGGGACAGGGTTACCGAGCAGTACTTC. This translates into CASSRDRVTEQYF.

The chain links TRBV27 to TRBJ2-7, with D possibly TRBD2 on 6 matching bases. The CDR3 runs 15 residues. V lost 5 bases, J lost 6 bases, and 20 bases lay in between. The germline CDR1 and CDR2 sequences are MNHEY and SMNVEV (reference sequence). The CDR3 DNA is TGTGCCAGCAGTCGACTAGAACGGTTTAGGGGCGAGCAGTACTTC. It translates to CASSRLERFRGEQYF.

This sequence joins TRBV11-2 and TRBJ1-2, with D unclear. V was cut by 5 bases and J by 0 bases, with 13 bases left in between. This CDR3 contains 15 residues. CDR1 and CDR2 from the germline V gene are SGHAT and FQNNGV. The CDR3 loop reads CASSPEGGTNYGYTF. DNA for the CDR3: TGTGCCAGCAGCCCAGAGGGAGGGACTAACTATGGCTACACCTTC. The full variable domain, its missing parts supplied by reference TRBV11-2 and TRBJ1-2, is EAGVAQSPRYKIIEKRQSVAFWCNPISGHATLYWYQQILGQGPKLLIQFQNNGVVDDSQLPKDRFSAERLKGVDSTLKIQPAKLEDSAVYLCASSPEGGTNYGYTFGSGTRLTVV.

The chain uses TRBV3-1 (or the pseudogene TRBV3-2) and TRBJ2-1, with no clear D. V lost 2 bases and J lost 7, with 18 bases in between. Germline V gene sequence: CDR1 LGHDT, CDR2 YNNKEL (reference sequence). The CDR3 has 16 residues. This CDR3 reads CASSQSRSSLWNEQFF. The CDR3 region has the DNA TGTGCCAGCAGCCAATCGCGTAGCTCCCTTTGGAATGAGCAGTTCTTC.

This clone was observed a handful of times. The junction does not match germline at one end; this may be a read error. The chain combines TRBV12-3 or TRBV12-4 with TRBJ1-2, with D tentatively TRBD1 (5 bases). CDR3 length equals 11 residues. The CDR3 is CASSLSGREVF. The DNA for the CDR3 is TGTGCCAGCAGTTTATCAGGCAGGGAAGTCTTC.

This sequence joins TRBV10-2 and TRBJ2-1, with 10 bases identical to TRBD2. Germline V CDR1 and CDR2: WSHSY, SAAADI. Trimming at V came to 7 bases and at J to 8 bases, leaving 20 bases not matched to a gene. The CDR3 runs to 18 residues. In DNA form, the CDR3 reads TGCGCCAGCACCGATCAGAGCGGGGGGGCCAATATAGTCTATGAGCAGTTCTTC. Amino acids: CASTDQSGGANIVYEQFF.